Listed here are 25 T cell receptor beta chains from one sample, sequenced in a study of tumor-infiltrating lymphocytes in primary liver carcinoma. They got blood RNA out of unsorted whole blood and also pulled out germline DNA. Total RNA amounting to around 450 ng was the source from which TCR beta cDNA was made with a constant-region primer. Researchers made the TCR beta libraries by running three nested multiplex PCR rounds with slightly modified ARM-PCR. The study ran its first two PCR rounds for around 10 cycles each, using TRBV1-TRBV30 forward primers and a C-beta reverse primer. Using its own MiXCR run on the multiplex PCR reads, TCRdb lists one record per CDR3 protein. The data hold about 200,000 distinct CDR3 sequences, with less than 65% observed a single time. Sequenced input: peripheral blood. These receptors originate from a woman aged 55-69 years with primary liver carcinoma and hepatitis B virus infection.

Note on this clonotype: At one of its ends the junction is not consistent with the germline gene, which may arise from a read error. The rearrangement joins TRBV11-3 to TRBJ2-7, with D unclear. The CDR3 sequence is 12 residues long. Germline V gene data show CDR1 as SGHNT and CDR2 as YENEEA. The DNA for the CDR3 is TGTGCCAGCATCTCCGACGGCTACGAACAGTACTTC. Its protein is CASISDGYEQYF.

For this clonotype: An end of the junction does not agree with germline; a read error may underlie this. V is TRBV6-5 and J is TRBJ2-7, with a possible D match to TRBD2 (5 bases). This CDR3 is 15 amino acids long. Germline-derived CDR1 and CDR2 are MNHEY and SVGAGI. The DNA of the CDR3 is TGTGCCAGCAGTTACGATGGCCTAGCCTCCTACGAGCTGTACTTC. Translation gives CASSYDGLASYELYF.

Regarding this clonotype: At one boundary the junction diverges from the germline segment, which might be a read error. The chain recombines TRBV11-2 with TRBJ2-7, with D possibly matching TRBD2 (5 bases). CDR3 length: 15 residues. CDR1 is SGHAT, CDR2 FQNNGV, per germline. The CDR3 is CARSLASGSHYEQYF. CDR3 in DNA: TGTGCCAGGAGCTTAGCGAGCGGAAGTCACTACGAGCAGTACTTC.

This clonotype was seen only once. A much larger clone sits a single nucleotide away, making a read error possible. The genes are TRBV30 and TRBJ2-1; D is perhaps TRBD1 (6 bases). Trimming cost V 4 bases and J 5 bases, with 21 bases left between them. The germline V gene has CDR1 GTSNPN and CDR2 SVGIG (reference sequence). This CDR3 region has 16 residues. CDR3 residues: CAWNPSDRMVNNEQFF. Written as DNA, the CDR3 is TGTGCCTGGAACCCCTCCGACAGGATGGTGAACAATGAGCAGTTCTTC.

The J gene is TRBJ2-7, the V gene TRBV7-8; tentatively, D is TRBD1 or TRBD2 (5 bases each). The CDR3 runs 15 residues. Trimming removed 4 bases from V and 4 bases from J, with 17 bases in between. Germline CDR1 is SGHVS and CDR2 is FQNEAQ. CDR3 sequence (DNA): TGTGCCAGCAGCTCCAACTTGGGACCAAGGTACGAGCAGTACTTC. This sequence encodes CASSSNLGPRYEQYF.

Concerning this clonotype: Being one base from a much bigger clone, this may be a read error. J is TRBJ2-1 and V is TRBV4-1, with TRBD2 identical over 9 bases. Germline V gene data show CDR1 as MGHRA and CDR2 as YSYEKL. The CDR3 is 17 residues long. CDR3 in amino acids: CASSQGGGLATYNGQFF. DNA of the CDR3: TGCGCCAGCAGCCAAGGAGGTGGACTAGCGACTTACAATGGGCAGTTCTTC.

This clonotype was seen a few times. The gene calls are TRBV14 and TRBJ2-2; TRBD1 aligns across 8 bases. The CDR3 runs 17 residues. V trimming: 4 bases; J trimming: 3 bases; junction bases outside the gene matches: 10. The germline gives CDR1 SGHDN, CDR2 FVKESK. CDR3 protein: CASSRGQGARYTGELFF. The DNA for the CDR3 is TGTGCCAGCAGCCGGGGGCAGGGGGCAAGGTACACCGGGGAGCTGTTTTTT.

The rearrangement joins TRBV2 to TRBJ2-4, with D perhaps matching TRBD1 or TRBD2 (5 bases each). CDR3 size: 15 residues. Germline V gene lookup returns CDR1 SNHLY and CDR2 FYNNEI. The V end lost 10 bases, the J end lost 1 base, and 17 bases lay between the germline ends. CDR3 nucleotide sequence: TGTGCCAACAGCAGCACTTGGGGGGCCAAAAACATTCAGTACTTC. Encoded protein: CANSSTWGAKNIQYF.

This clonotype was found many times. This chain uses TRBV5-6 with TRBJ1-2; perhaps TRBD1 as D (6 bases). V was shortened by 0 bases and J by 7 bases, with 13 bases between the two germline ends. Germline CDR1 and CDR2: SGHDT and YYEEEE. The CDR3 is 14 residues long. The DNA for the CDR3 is TGTGCCAGCAGCTTGGTTTCAGGGGAAGGTGGCTACACCTTC. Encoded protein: CASSLVSGEGGYTF.

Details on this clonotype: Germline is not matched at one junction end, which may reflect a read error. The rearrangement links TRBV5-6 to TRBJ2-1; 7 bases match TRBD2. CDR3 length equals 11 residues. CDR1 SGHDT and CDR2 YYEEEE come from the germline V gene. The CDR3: CANSGSGEQFF. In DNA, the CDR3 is TGTGCCAACAGCGGAAGCGGGGAACAGTTCTTC.

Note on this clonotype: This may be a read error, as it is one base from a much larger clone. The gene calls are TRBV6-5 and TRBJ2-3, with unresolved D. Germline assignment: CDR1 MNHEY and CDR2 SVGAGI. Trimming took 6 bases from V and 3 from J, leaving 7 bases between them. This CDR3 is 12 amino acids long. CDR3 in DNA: TGTGCCAGCAGGAACACAACAGATACGCAGTATTTT. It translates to CASRNTTDTQYF.

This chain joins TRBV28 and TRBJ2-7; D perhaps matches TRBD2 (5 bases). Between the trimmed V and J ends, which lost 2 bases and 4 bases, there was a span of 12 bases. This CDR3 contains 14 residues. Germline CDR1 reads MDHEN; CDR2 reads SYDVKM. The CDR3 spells CASSLTYPGYEQYF. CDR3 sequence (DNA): TGTGCCAGCAGTTTAACCTACCCGGGGTACGAGCAGTACTTC. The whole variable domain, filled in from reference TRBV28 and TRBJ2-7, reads DVKVTQSSRYLVKRTGEKVFLECVQDMDHENMFWYRQDPGLGLRLIYFSYDVKMKEKGDIPEGYSVSREKKERFSLILESASTNQTSMYLCASSLTYPGYEQYFGPGTRLTVT.

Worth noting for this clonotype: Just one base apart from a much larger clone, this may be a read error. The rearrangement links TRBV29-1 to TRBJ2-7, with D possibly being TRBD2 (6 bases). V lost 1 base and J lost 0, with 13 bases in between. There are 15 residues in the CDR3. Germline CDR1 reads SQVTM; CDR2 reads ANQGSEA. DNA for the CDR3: TGCAGCGTTGAAGCCTTTAGCGGATACTCCTACGAGCAGTACTTC. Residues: CSVEAFSGYSYEQYF.

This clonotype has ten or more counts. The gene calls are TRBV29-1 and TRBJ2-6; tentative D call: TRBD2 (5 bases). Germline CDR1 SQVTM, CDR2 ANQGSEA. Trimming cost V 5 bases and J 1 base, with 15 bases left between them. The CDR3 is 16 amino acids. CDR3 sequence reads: CSVHLGEVSGANVLTF. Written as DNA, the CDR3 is TGCAGCGTTCATCTGGGAGAAGTATCTGGGGCCAACGTCCTGACTTTC.

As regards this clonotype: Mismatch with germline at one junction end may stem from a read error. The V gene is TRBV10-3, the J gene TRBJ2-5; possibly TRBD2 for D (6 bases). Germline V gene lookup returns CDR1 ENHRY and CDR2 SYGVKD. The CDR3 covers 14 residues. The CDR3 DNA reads TGTGCCGTCAGTCTTAGCGGAAAGGGTGAGACCCAGTACTTC. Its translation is CAVSLSGKGETQYF.

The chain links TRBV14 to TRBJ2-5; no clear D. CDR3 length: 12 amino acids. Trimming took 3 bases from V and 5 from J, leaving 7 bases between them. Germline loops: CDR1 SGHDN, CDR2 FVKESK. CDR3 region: CASSHVGETQYF. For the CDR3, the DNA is TGTGCCAGCAGCCACGTGGGGGAGACCCAGTACTTC.

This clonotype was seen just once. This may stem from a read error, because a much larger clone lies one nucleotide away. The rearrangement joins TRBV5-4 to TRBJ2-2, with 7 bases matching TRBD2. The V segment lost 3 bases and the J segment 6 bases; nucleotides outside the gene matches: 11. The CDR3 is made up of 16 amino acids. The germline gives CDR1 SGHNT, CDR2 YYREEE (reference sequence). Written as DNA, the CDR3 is TGTGCCAGCAGCTCGGACCTGACTAGCAACCCCGGGGAGCTGTTTTTT. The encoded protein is CASSSDLTSNPGELFF.

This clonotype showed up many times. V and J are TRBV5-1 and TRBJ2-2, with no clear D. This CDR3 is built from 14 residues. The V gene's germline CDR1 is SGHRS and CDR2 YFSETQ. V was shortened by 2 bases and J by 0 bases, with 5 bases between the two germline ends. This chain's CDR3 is CASSFLSNTGELFF. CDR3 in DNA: TGCGCCAGCAGCTTCTTGTCGAACACCGGGGAGCTGTTTTTT.

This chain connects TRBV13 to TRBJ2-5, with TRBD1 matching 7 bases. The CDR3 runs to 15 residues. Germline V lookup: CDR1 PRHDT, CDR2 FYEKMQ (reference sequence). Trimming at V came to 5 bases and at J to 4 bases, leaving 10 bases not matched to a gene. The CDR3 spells CASSGDRESSETQYF. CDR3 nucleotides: TGTGCCAGCAGCGGAGACAGGGAAAGTTCAGAGACCCAGTACTTC.

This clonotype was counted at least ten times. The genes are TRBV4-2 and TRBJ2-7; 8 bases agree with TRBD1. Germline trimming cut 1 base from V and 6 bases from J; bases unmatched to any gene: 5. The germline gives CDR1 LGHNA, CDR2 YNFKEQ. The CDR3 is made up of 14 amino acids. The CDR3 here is CASSQGDRGGEQYF. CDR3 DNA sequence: TGTGCCAGCAGCCAAGGAGACAGGGGAGGCGAGCAGTACTTC.

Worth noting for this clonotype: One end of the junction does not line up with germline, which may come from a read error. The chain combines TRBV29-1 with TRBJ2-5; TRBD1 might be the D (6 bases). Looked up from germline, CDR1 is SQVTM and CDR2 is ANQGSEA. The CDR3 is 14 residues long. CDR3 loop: CSARWSRGEETQHF. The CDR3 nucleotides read TGCAGCGCTCGATGGAGCAGGGGAGAAGAGACCCAGCACTTC.

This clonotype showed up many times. The CDR3 DNA is TGCAGCGTTGAGATCGGGGGATTGAACACTGAAGCTTTCTTT. Translation: CSVEIGGLNTEAFF. The chain employs TRBV29-1 and TRBJ1-1; D perhaps matches TRBD1 (5 bases). There are 14 residues in the CDR3. Per the germline V gene, CDR1 is SQVTM and CDR2 is ANQGSEA. The germline V and J ends were trimmed by 3 bases and 0 bases, with 11 bases remaining between them.

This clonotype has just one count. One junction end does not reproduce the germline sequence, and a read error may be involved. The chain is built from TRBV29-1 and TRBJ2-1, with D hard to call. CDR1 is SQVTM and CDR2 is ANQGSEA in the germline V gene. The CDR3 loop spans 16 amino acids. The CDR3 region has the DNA TGCAGCTTTGAATGGTTCAGTCGGAGCTCCTACAATGAACAGTTCTTC. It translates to CSFEWFSRSSYNEQFF.

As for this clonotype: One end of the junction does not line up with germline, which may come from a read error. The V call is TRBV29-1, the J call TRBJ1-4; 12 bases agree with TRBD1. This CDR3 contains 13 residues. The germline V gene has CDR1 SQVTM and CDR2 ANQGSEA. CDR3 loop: CSVGTGGNEKLFF. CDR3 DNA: TGCAGTGTTGGGACAGGGGGCAATGAAAAACTGTTTTTT.

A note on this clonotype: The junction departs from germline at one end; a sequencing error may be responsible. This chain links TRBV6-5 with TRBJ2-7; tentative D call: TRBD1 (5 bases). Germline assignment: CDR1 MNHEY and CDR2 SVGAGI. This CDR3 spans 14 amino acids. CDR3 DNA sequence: TGCGCCAGCAGTTACCAGGCAGGGTCCTACGAGCAGCACTTC. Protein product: CASSYQAGSYEQHF.